This T cell receptor (beta chain) was sequenced during a study of T cell responses to AZD1222 COVID-19 vaccine. Broader study findings: No repertoire was sampled before or during the peak T cell response, only after it. Baseline seropositivity occurred in only 5 to 7 AZD1222 recipients. Clonal diversity may have been underestimated, and the donors were mostly white British, with more females than males.

Here immunoSEQ multiplex PCR was the method, and the copy in TCRdb shows in-frame clones only, minus some. The table lists 50,000 to 70,000 clones, roughly 87% of them singletons, with 5% to 6.5% in the top ten. V lost 2 bases to trimming and J lost 0 bases, with 4 bases between them. The CDR3 runs 14 residues. Per germline, CDR1 KGHSH and CDR2 LQKENI. About this clone itself: The antigen remains unidentified.

This chain joins TRBV18 and TRBJ1-4; no clear D. The material sequenced was peripheral blood, taken 28 days after the second AZD1222 dose. The TCR originated in an adult who received the AZD1222 COVID-19 vaccine. The CDR3 sequence: CASSPTPTNEKLFF. DNA of the CDR3: TGTGCCAGCTCACCAACGCCAACTAATGAAAAACTGTTTTTT. The whole variable domain, filled in from reference TRBV18 and TRBJ1-4, reads NAGVMQNPRHLVRRRGQEARLRCSPMKGHSHVYWYRQLPEEGLKFMVYLQKENIIDESGMPKERFSAEFPKEGPSILRIQQVVRGDSAAYFCASSPTPTNEKLFFGSGTQLSVL.